One and the same sample provided the 32 T cell receptor beta chains below, sequenced in a study of T cells after yellow fever vaccination. TCRdb fed the 5' RACE reads into MiXCR, producing one record per CDR3 protein. This sample has over 65,000 distinct CDR3 sequences; less than 15% occur once, and the top ten carry about 22%. The specimen comprised CD8+ T cells not binding an NS4B(214-222) dextramer, sorted from PBMCs, sampled more than 20 days after the first yellow fever vaccination. The receptors stem from a man between 18 and 35 years old who received the YFV17D yellow fever vaccine.

The V and J genes are TRBV6-1 and TRBJ2-1, with a tentative D call TRBD2 (6 bases). This CDR3 contains 13 residues. The germline CDR1 and CDR2 sequences are MNHNS and SASEGT. V lost 7 bases and J 6 bases, leaving 13 bases between the germline ends. The CDR3 is CASTYARGNEQFF. The CDR3 bases are TGTGCCAGCACCTACGCGCGGGGCAATGAGCAGTTCTTC.

This CDR3 reads CASSLGDRRPYTDTQYF. CDR3 sequence (DNA): TGTGCCAGCAGCCTAGGGGACAGGAGACCTTACACAGATACGCAGTATTTT. The gene calls are TRBV7-9 and TRBJ2-3; 8 bases match TRBD1. This CDR3 contains 17 residues. After removal of 5 bases from V and 2 bases from J, the junction contained 12 bases not matched to a gene. CDR1 is SEHNR, CDR2 FQNEAQ, per germline (reference sequence).

The J gene is TRBJ2-1, the V gene TRBV7-3, with 8 positions matching TRBD2. J gave up 2 bases and V 5 bases, and 5 bases lay outside the gene matches. Germline CDR1 SGHTA, CDR2 FQGTGA. This CDR3 region has 15 residues. The CDR3 nucleotides read TGTGCCAGCAGCGAGGGACTAGGCCCCTACAATGAGCAGTTCTTC. Protein product: CASSEGLGPYNEQFF.

CDR3 residues: CASDRGNTGELFF. As DNA, the CDR3 is TGTGCCAGCGACAGGGGGAACACCGGGGAGCTGTTTTTT. V gene TRBV2 combines with J gene TRBJ2-2, with TRBD1 matching 8 bases. Trimming cost V 8 bases and J 1 base; bases outside gene matches: 0. Looked up from germline, CDR1 is SNHLY and CDR2 is FYNNEI. This CDR3 has 13 residues.

In its sample, this clonotype was seen a few times. The chain is built from TRBV9 and TRBJ1-4; possible D gene TRBD1, 6 bases. Germline V lookup: CDR1 SGDLS, CDR2 YYNGEE. V was pared by 3 bases and J by 4 bases, with 10 bases between. The CDR3 consists of 14 residues. This chain's CDR3 is CASSEGGINEKLFF. CDR3 DNA sequence: TGTGCCAGCAGCGAAGGGGGGATTAATGAAAAACTGTTTTTT.

The chain joins TRBV4-1 to TRBJ1-1, with D possibly matching TRBD1 (5 bases). This CDR3 comprises 13 residues. Trimming stripped 3 bases from V and 3 bases from J, with 8 bases between. Germline CDR1 MGHRA, CDR2 YSYEKL. CDR3 nucleotides: TGCGCCAGCAGCCATCCGGGACACACTGAAGCTTTCTTT. Protein sequence: CASSHPGHTEAFF.

CDR3 nucleotide sequence: TGTACCTGCAGCCAAAGGGTCGGCGGGGGGCCCTCCACAGATACGCAGTATTTT. Protein product: CTCSQRVGGGPSTDTQYF. This chain uses TRBV3-1 with TRBJ2-3; TRBD2 aligns across 8 bases. Germline V gene sequence: CDR1 LGHDT, CDR2 YNNKEL (reference sequence). The CDR3 runs 18 residues.

The V call is TRBV19, the J call TRBJ2-1, with D maybe TRBD1 (7 bases). With 1 base removed from V and 2 bases from J, the gap between germline ends came to 12 bases. The length of the CDR3 is 16 residues. Germline lookup yields CDR1 LNHDA and CDR2 SQIVND (reference sequence). The CDR3 nucleotides are TGTGCCAGTAGTATAGGGGCAGGGGGGACCTACAATGAGCAGTTCTTC. As protein: CASSIGAGGTYNEQFF.

This chain connects TRBV6-1 to TRBJ2-7; possibly TRBD1 or TRBD2 for D (5 bases each). The germline V and J ends were trimmed by 3 bases and 3 bases, with 24 bases remaining between them. Germline V gene lookup returns CDR1 MNHNS and CDR2 SASEGT. There are 18 residues in the CDR3. The CDR3 loop reads CASSDKRGYPDSYYEQYF. CDR3 in DNA: TGTGCCAGCAGTGACAAAAGGGGATACCCGGACTCTTACTACGAGCAGTACTTC.

The genes are TRBV6-2 or TRBV6-3 and TRBJ1-6, with D possibly being TRBD1 (6 bases). This CDR3 region has 13 residues. Germline values: CDR1 MNHEY, CDR2 SVGEGT. V dropped 4 bases and J dropped 10 bases, with 11 bases sitting between them. The CDR3 sequence is CASSSTGQSPLHF. The CDR3 DNA reads as TGTGCCAGCAGTTCTACAGGGCAATCACCCCTCCACTTT.

The rearrangement uses TRBV7-6 and TRBJ2-7; no firm D call. Germline V gene lookup returns CDR1 SGHVS and CDR2 FNYEAQ. Trimming cost V 5 bases and J 9 bases, with 11 bases left between them. The CDR3 is made up of 11 amino acids. CDR3: CASSARWRQYV. CDR3 in DNA: TGTGCCAGCAGCGCACGGTGGAGGCAGTACGTC.

The V and J genes are TRBV29-1 and TRBJ2-7; D is ambiguous. The CDR3 is made up of 13 amino acids. Trimming removed 4 bases from V and 7 bases from J, with 17 bases in between. Per the germline V gene, CDR1 is SQVTM and CDR2 is ANQGSEA. Here the CDR3 DNA reads TGCAGCGTTGTTTCTGGGCTTCGTGGGGAGCAGTACGTC. Translated: CSVVSGLRGEQYV.

The V and J genes are TRBV5-4 and TRBJ2-5; D not resolved. The V gene lost 0 bases and the J gene lost 3 bases, with 6 bases spanning the gap. Germline V gene lookup returns CDR1 SGHNT and CDR2 YYREEE (reference sequence). The CDR3 has 13 residues. CDR3 sequence: CASSLVGEETQYF. The CDR3, as DNA: TGTGCCAGCAGCTTGGTCGGAGAAGAGACCCAGTACTTC. The full variable domain, in which reference TRBV5-4 and TRBJ2-5 provide the parts outside the CDR3, is ETGVTQSPTHLIKTRGQQVTLRCSSQSGHNTVSWYQQALGQGPQFIFQYYREEENGRGNFPPRFSGLQFPNYSSELNVNALELDDSALYLCASSLVGEETQYFGPGTRLLVL.

CDR3 loop: CASSTTGADYGYTF. The CDR3 DNA is TGTGCCAGCAGTACCACGGGGGCTGACTATGGCTACACCTTC. V usage is TRBV7-9 and J usage is TRBJ1-2, with D tentatively TRBD1 (6 bases). The V gene's germline CDR1 is SEHNR and CDR2 FQNEAQ (reference sequence). The V gene lost 6 bases and the J gene lost 3 bases, with 14 bases spanning the gap. The CDR3 consists of 14 residues. Combining the CDR3 with reference TRBV7-9 and TRBJ1-2 gives the whole variable domain DTGVSQNPRHKITKRGQNVTFRCDPISEHNRLYWYRQTLGQGPEFLTYFQNEAQLEKSRLLSDRFSAERPKGSFSTLEIQRTEQGDSAMYLCASSTTGADYGYTFGSGTRLTVV.

This clonotype was found a few times. This chain links TRBV7-6 with TRBJ2-3, with TRBD1 matching 9 bases. V was clipped by 5 bases and J by 4 bases; unmatched bases: 7. This CDR3 comprises 15 residues. Germline lookup yields CDR1 SGHVS and CDR2 FNYEAQ. CDR3 in DNA: TGTGCCAGCAGCAGGACAGGGGTTCTGGCAGATACGCAGTATTTT. Amino acids: CASSRTGVLADTQYF.

The rearrangement joins TRBV11-2 to TRBJ1-1; D remains unclear. CDR3 length: 12 amino acids. V was cut by 4 bases and J by 1 base, with 4 bases left in between. CDR1 and CDR2 from the germline V gene are SGHAT and FQNNGV. The CDR3 is CASSSRNTEAFF. The CDR3 DNA reads as TGTGCCAGCAGCTCCAGGAACACTGAAGCTTTCTTT.

This clonotype was picked up a small number of times. The J gene is TRBJ2-2, the V gene TRBV20-1, with D uncertain. Trimming pared 3 bases from V and 0 bases from J, leaving 14 bases between. Germline CDR1 and CDR2: DFQATT and SNEGSKA (reference sequence). The CDR3 runs 16 residues. The CDR3 reads CSASSDFDANTGELFF. CDR3 nucleotide sequence: TGCAGTGCTAGTTCCGATTTTGACGCGAACACCGGGGAGCTGTTTTTT.

This clonotype has only a few counts. The chain couples TRBV7-9 to TRBJ2-3; D gene ambiguous. Per the germline V gene, CDR1 is SEHNR and CDR2 is FQNEAQ (reference sequence). Trimming pared 4 bases from V and 1 base from J, leaving 18 bases between. CDR3 size: 17 residues. The CDR3 reads CASSSADRAPGTDTQYF. CDR3 DNA: TGTGCCAGCAGCTCGGCGGATCGGGCTCCTGGCACAGATACGCAGTATTTT.

There are a few counts of this clonotype. The J gene is TRBJ2-4, the V gene TRBV28, with D possibly TRBD1 on 5 matching bases. In germline, CDR1 is MDHEN, CDR2 SYDVKM. This CDR3 is built from 14 residues. V dropped 4 bases and J dropped 6 bases, with 13 bases sitting between them. CDR3 sequence reads: CASSSQGFGNIQYF. The CDR3 nucleotides are TGTGCCAGCAGTTCCCAGGGTTTCGGAAACATTCAGTACTTC.

This clonotype appeared a few times. The rearrangement links TRBV29-1 to TRBJ1-3, with unresolved D. The CDR3 sequence is 15 residues long. Per germline, CDR1 SQVTM and CDR2 ANQGSEA. Trimming took 3 bases from V and 0 from J, leaving 12 bases between them. DNA for the CDR3: TGCAGCGTTGAGTACGGTTCGGGCTCTGGAAACACCATATATTTT. Protein product: CSVEYGSGSGNTIYF.

This clonotype was picked up a small number of times. The chain uses TRBV19 and TRBJ1-1, with D uncertain. V lost 3 bases and J 5 bases, leaving 7 bases between the germline ends. CDR1 is LNHDA, CDR2 SQIVND, per germline (reference sequence). The CDR3 covers 12 residues. In DNA form, the CDR3 reads TGTGCCAGTAGTATTATTGGGACTGAAGCTTTCTTT. Encoded protein: CASSIIGTEAFF.

There are a few counts of this clonotype. V is TRBV7-9 and J is TRBJ1-1; D is perhaps TRBD1 (5 bases). CDR1 and CDR2 (germline): SEHNR, FQNEAQ (reference sequence). CDR3 length equals 11 residues. V was pared by 5 bases and J by 7 bases, with 8 bases between. CDR3 coding DNA: TGTGCCAGCAGCCGGGGGGGTGAAGCTTTCTTT. Translated, it gives CASSRGGEAFF.

This chain joins TRBV7-9 and TRBJ2-2; TRBD1 matches 7 bases. The CDR3 loop spans 13 amino acids. Trimming took 7 bases from V and 3 from J; bases not matched to a gene: 2. Looked up from germline, CDR1 is SEHNR and CDR2 is FQNEAQ (reference sequence). CDR3 nucleotide sequence: TGTGCCAGCACCGGGACAGACACCGGGGAGCTGTTTTTT. This codes for CASTGTDTGELFF.

The chain couples TRBV9 to TRBJ2-3, with 14 bases fitting TRBD2. CDR3 length: 18 residues. Germline CDR1 is SGDLS and CDR2 is YYNGEE. V lost 3 bases, J lost 1 base, and 7 bases stayed unmatched. As DNA, the CDR3 is TGTGCCAGCAGCGCAGGACTAGCGGGGGGAAGGGGCACAGATACGCAGTATTTT. Its translation is CASSAGLAGGRGTDTQYF.

This clonotype showed up just a few times. The chain employs TRBV7-9 and TRBJ1-6; 9 bases align to TRBD1. V gave up 4 bases and J gave up 7 bases; unmatched junction bases: 2. CDR1 and CDR2 from the germline V gene are SEHNR and FQNEAQ (reference sequence). This CDR3 is 14 amino acids long. CDR3 amino acids: CASSSDRGNSPLHF. Here the CDR3 DNA reads TGTGCCAGCAGCTCGGACAGGGGAAATTCACCCCTCCACTTT.

The gene calls are TRBV20-1 and TRBJ1-5, with D tentatively TRBD1 (6 bases). This CDR3 has 12 residues. Germline lookup yields CDR1 DFQATT and CDR2 SNEGSKA (reference sequence). Trimming stripped 2 bases from V and 7 bases from J, with 9 bases between. The CDR3 nucleotides are TGCAGTGCTAGATTACAGGGACAGCCCCAGCATTTT. Translation: CSARLQGQPQHF.

The chain is built from TRBV20-1 and TRBJ2-1; 14 nucleotides line up with TRBD2. The V gene end was trimmed by 6 bases and the J gene end by 5 bases; junction bases not matched to a gene: 12. The CDR3 spans 17 residues. CDR1 and CDR2 from the germline V gene are DFQATT and SNEGSKA (reference sequence). This CDR3 is CSARPGLAGEFDNEQFF. As DNA, the CDR3 is TGCAGTGCCCGACCGGGACTAGCGGGGGAGTTTGACAATGAGCAGTTCTTC.

This clonotype was found many times. This chain links TRBV7-2 with TRBJ2-1; D remains unclear. Germline V lookup: CDR1 SGHTA, CDR2 FQGNSA. The V end lost 5 bases, the J end lost 4 bases, and 6 bases lay between the germline ends. The CDR3 runs 12 residues. As DNA, the CDR3 is TGTGCCAGCAGCGACCGGTACAATGAGCAGTTCTTC. It yields the protein CASSDRYNEQFF.

This clonotype was picked up a small number of times. The gene calls are TRBV5-1 and TRBJ1-5, with a tentative D call TRBD1 (5 bases). CDR3 length equals 16 residues. Per germline, CDR1 SGHRS and CDR2 YFSETQ. V was trimmed by 1 base and J by 2 bases, leaving 13 bases between them. The DNA of the CDR3 is TGCGCCAGCAGCTTGCTGGGGGGTCCGGGCAATCAGCCCCAGCATTTT. Protein: CASSLLGGPGNQPQHF.

At least ten counts were recorded for this clonotype. The V call is TRBV9, the J call TRBJ2-5; tentatively, D is TRBD1 (5 bases). The CDR3 is 13 amino acids. Between the trimmed V and J ends, which lost 4 bases and 2 bases, there was a span of 9 bases. CDR1 and CDR2 from the germline V gene are SGDLS and YYNGEE. CDR3 sequence: CASSPDSQETQYF. The CDR3 DNA is TGTGCCAGCAGCCCAGACAGTCAAGAGACCCAGTACTTC.

This clonotype was recorded a few times. J is TRBJ2-1 and V is TRBV29-1, with TRBD2 matching over 13 bases. Germline loops: CDR1 SQVTM, CDR2 ANQGSEA. Trimming cost V 8 bases and J 9 bases; bases outside gene matches: 4. The CDR3 sequence is 12 residues long. This chain's CDR3 is CSFGTSGVEQFF. In DNA, the CDR3 is TGCAGCTTTGGGACTAGCGGGGTTGAGCAGTTCTTC.

The chain combines TRBV11-1 with TRBJ2-2, with 10 bases that match TRBD2. V lost 2 bases and J lost 3; bases outside the gene matches: 12. The CDR3 sequence is 19 residues long. The germline V gene encodes CDR1 SGHAT and CDR2 FQDESV (reference sequence). CDR3: CASSLRLRGLAGDTGELFF. The CDR3 coding sequence is TGTGCCAGCAGCTTAAGGCTCCGCGGGCTAGCGGGAGACACCGGGGAGCTGTTTTTT.